A selection of T cell receptor beta chains follows, all from one sample in a study of post-analysis software for immune sequencing data. In TCRdb, the PCR reads were re-called with MiXCR into one record per CDR3 protein. In the table there are 350,000 to 500,000 distinct CDR3 sequences, 30% to 40% of which are singletons. Sequenced input: blood. All receptors come from a girl aged 2 to 9 with multiple sclerosis. Each CDR3 is given with its conserved first and last residue. A D gene is named only where the DNA matches it firmly. A row's size may be missing; if present it is once, few, many or a size class.

. | . | TRBJ2-7 | TRBV5-6 | TGTGCCAGCAGCTTGGGAGAGAATCCCTACGAGCAGTACTTC | CASSLGENPYEQYF
few | . | TRBJ2-5 | TRBV7-6 | TGTGCCAGCAGCTTTAGAGGTGGAGAGACCCAGTACTTC | CASSFRGGETQYF
few | . | TRBJ2-7 | TRBV30 | TGTGCCTGGAGTGGCAGCTACGAGCAGTACTTC | CAWSGSYEQYF
. | . | TRBJ2-7 | TRBV6-5 | TGTGCCAGCAAAAACGGGGTTTTAATTGACGAGCAGTACTTC | CASKNGVLIDEQYF
few | . | TRBJ2-7 | TRBV5-1 | TGCGCCAGCAGCTTGGTCTACTACGAGCAGTACTTC | CASSLVYYEQYF
few | . | TRBJ1-2 | TRBV7-2 | TGTGCCAGCAGCTTAGAGGGGCCGGGGAGCTATGGCTACACCTTC | CASSLEGPGSYGYTF
. | . | TRBJ2-3 | TRBV29-1 | TGCAGCGTTGCCCCCCAGAGGGCCGATACGCAGTATTTT | CSVAPQRADTQYF
. | TRBD1 | TRBJ2-7 | TRBV7-6 | TGTGCCAGCAGCCCCCGACAGGGGGTCTTCGAGCAGTACTTC | CASSPRQGVFEQYF
few | TRBD1 | TRBJ2-3 | TRBV28 | TGTGCCAGCAGGACGGGACAGCGCACAGATACGCAGTATTTT | CASRTGQRTDTQYF
few | . | TRBJ1-2 | TRBV20-1 | TGCAGTGCTAGAGTTGCCTTTCGGACGTTAGTATCTAACTATGGCTACACCTTC | CSARVAFRTLVSNYGYTF
. | . | TRBJ2-7 | TRBV9 | TGTGCCAGCAGCGCATGGGACGGGCCCTACGAGCAGTACTTC | CASSAWDGPYEQYF
. | TRBD2 | TRBJ2-7 | TRBV20-1 | TGCAGTGCTAGGGCTACTAGCGGGGGGCGGTACGAGCAGTACTTC | CSARATSGGRYEQYF
. | TRBD1 | TRBJ1-6 | TRBV20-1 | TGCAGTGCTAGATCAAGGACAGGGAGGTCACCCCTCCACTTT | CSARSRTGRSPLHF
. | TRBD2 | TRBJ2-5 | TRBV9 | TGTGCCAGCAGCGTAGAGGGCGGGAGTTTAAAAGAGACCCAGTACTTC | CASSVEGGSLKETQYF
. | . | TRBJ2-5 | TRBV3-1 | TGTGCCAGCAGCCAAAGGGCCCGGGAGACCCAGTACTTC | CASSQRARETQYF
. | TRBD1 | TRBJ1-2 | TRBV28 | TGTGCCAGCAGCCGGACAGGGTGGGGAGGCTACACCTTC | CASSRTGWGGYTF
. | . | TRBJ2-7 | TRBV20-1 | TGCAGTGCTAGAGTCGGCGTTTTGGGGGCCGAGCAGTACTTC | CSARVGVLGAEQYF
. | . | TRBJ2-3 | TRBV10-3 | TGTGCCATCAGTGAGGGTACAGGGACTAGCACAGATACGCAGTATTTT | CAISEGTGTSTDTQYF
. | . | TRBJ2-1 | TRBV14 | TGTGCCAGCAGCCAAGTGGGGAATGAGCAGTTCTTC | CASSQVGNEQFF
. | . | TRBJ1-1 | TRBV6-5 | TGTGCCAGCAGTTACTCGATACTGCAGAACACTGAAGCTTTCTTT | CASSYSILQNTEAFF
. | . | TRBJ2-1 | TRBV9 | TGTGCCAGCAGCGTGGGAGGGGGGGCCTACAATGAGCAGTTCTTC | CASSVGGGAYNEQFF
. | . | TRBJ2-6 | TRBV3-1 | TGTGCCAGCAGCCCACACGGGGGTGGGGCCAACGTCCTGACTTTC | CASSPHGGGANVLTF
few | TRBD1 | TRBJ2-4 | TRBV6-2/TRBV6-3 | TGTGCCAGCAGCTTACAGGGGCGGACCATCTCCAAAAACATTCAGTACTTC | CASSLQGRTISKNIQYF
. | TRBD2 | TRBJ2-1 | TRBV11-1 | TGTGCCAGCAGCATAGGACTAGCGGGAGGCACAGGCGCCTACAATGAGCAGTTCTTC | CASSIGLAGGTGAYNEQFF
. | TRBD1 | TRBJ2-7 | TRBV29-1 | TGCAGCATCCGGGACAGAACCTACGAGCTGTACTTC | CSIRDRTYELYF
few | TRBD2 | TRBJ2-3 | TRBV29-1 | TGCAGCGTTGCTCTAGCGGCTGTCACAGGTACGCAGTATTTT | CSVALAAVTGTQYF
few | . | TRBJ2-5 | TRBV24-1 | TGTGCCACCAGCGCTACAGGAGAAGAGACCCAGTACTTC | CATSATGEETQYF
few | TRBD1 | TRBJ2-7 | TRBV29-1 | TGCAGCGTCACCGGGACAGGGTCAGGTGAGCAGTACTTC | CSVTGTGSGEQYF
few | TRBD2 | TRBJ2-7 | TRBV2 | TGTGCCAGCAGTCCCCGGGACTATTTCTACGAGCAGTACTTC | CASSPRDYFYEQYF
. | TRBD2 | TRBJ2-7 | TRBV7-2 | TGTGCCAGCAGCGCCCAGAGACTAGCGGGAGGATACGAGCAGTACTTC | CASSAQRLAGGYEQYF
few | TRBD1 | TRBJ1-4 | TRBV4-1 | TGCGCCAGCAGCCTCGCTGCCGGGACAGAGATCCTACTAACTAATGAAAAACTGTTTTTT | CASSLAAGTEILLTNEKLFF
. | . | TRBJ2-1 | TRBV7-3 | TGTGCCAGCAGCTCGTCCACGATCTACAATGAGCAGTTCTTC | CASSSSTIYNEQFF
. | TRBD2 | TRBJ2-3 | TRBV20-1 | TGCAGTGCTAGGATAGCGGGGGCCTTCGGGGATACGCAGTATTTT | CSARIAGAFGDTQYF
. | . | TRBJ2-1 | TRBV13 | TGTGCCAGCAGCACGACAGGTAACCCCTACAATGAGCAGTTCTTC | CASSTTGNPYNEQFF
. | . | TRBJ2-1 | TRBV20-1 | TGCAGTGCTAGCCCCTCCCAGACATGGGACAATGAGCAGTTCTTC | CSASPSQTWDNEQFF
. | . | TRBJ2-7 | TRBV7-6 | TGTGCCAGCAGCTCCCTCCCAGGACCTACCTACGAGCAGTACTTC | CASSSLPGPTYEQYF
few | TRBD2 | TRBJ2-1 | TRBV4-3 | TGCGCCAGCAGCCAAGATTGGGGGGGGAGCTACAATGAGCAGTTCTTC | CASSQDWGGSYNEQFF
. | TRBD1 | TRBJ1-4 | TRBV7-9 | TGTGCCAGCAGCTTACCCGGGACAGGGATTGAAAAACTGTTTTTT | CASSLPGTGIEKLFF
. | TRBD2 | TRBJ2-2 | TRBV7-3 | TGTGCCAGCAGCACACTAGCGGGAACCGGGGAGCTGTTTTTT | CASSTLAGTGELFF
. | TRBD2 | TRBJ2-1 | TRBV7-9 | TGTGCCAGCAGAAGACTAGCGACTGAGCAGTTCTTC | CASRRLATEQFF
few | . | TRBJ1-5 | TRBV10-3 | TGTGCCATCAGTGGGACAGTGGTTCAGGAGCCCCAGCATTTT | CAISGTVVQEPQHF
. | . | TRBJ1-2 | TRBV6-5 | TGTGCCAGCAGTTACTCTCTCGGGGTTTTTCCTACTGGCTACACCTTC | CASSYSLGVFPTGYTF
. | . | TRBJ2-3 | TRBV6-1 | TGTGCCAGCAAAGGGACCCCCTACAACGCAGATACGCAGTATTTT | CASKGTPYNADTQYF
. | TRBD1 | TRBJ1-5 | TRBV24-1 | TGTGCCACCAGTGACGGGACAGCACCTAGCAATCAGCCCCAGCATTTT | CATSDGTAPSNQPQHF
. | TRBD1 | TRBJ1-1 | TRBV7-9 | TGTGCCAGCAGCCCCTACGAGGCAGGGGGCCGATTGTCAGCTTTCTTT | CASSPYEAGGRLSAFF
few | . | TRBJ2-7 | TRBV6-5 | TGTGCCAGCAGACAGGGCGTTTTAGGTTACGAGCAGTACTTC | CASRQGVLGYEQYF